This TCR beta chain was profiled in a study of blood T cell repertoires in COVID-19. For the study at large: Samples taken during acute and convalescent COVID-19 were collected in the United States, Italy and Spain.

Germline V gene sequence: CDR1 GTSNPN, CDR2 SVGIG (reference sequence). This CDR3 has 12 amino acids. The V gene lost 2 bases and the J gene lost 9 bases, with 14 bases spanning the gap. This table comes from immunoSEQ multiplex PCR, and its TCRdb copy is limited to in-frame clones, with some not included. The sample has roughly 280,000 clones; around 90% are singletons. The source of this sequence is a man in his forties or fifties with acute or convalescent COVID-19. The chain is built from TRBV30 and TRBJ2-7; possible D gene TRBD2, 6 bases. The source material was peripheral blood. The CDR3 nucleotides read TGTGCCTGGAGTCCTAGCCGGGGAGGGCAGTACTTC. Amino acid sequence: CAWSPSRGGQYF.